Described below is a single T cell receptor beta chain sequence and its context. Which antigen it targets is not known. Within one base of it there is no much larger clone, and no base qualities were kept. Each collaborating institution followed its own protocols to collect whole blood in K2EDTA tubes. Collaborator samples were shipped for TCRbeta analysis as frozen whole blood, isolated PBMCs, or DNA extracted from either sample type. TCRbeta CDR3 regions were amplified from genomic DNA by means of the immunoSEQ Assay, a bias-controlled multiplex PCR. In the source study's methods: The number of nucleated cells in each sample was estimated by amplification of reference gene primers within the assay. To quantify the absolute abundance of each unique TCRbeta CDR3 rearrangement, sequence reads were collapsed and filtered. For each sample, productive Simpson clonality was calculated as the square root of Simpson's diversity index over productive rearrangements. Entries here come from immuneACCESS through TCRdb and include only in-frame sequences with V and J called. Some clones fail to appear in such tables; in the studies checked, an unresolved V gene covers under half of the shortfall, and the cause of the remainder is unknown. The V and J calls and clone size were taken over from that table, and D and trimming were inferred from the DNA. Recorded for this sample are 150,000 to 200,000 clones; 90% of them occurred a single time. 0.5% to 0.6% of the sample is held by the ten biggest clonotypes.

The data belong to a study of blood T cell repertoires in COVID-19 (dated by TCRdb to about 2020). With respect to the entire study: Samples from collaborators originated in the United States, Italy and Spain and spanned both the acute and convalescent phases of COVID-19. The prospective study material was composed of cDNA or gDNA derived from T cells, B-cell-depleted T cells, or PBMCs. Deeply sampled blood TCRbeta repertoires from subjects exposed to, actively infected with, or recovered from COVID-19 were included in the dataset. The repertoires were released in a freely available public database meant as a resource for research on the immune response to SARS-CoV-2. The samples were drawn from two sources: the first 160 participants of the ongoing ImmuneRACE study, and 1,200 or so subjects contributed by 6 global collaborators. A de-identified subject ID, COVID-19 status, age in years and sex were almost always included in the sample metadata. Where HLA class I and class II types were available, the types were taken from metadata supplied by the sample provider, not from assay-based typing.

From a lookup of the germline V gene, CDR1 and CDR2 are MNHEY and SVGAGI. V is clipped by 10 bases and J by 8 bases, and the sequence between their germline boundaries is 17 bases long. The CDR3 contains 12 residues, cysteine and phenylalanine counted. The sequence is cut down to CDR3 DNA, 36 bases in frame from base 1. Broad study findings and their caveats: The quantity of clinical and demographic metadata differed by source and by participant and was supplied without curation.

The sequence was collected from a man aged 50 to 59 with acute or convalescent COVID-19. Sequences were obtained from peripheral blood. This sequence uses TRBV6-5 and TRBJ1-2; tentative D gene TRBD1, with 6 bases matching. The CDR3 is CATRGGARGYTF. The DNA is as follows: TGTGCCACCCGGGGGGGGGCGAGAGGCTACACCTTC.